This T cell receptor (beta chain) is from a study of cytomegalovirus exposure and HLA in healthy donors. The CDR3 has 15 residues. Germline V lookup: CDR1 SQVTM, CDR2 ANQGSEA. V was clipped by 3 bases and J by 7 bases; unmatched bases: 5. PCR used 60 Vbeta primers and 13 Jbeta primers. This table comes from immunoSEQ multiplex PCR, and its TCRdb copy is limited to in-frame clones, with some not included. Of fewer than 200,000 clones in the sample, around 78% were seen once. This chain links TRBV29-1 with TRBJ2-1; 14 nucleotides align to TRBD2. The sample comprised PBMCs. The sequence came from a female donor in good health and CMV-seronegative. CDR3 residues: CSVEGLAGVLNEQFF. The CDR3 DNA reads TGCAGCGTTGAGGGACTAGCGGGAGTGCTGAATGAGCAGTTCTTC.